This T cell receptor beta chain was sequenced during a study of OX40 agonist ivuxolimab in advanced cancers. As for the study more broadly: The costimulatory receptor OX40 (CD134) was targeted by ivuxolimab, a fully human IgG2 agonistic monoclonal antibody. Intravenous ivuxolimab was administered to patients every 2 weeks at six dose levels: 0.01, 0.1, 0.3, 1.5, 3 and 10 mg/kg. Of the 50 to 55 patients in dose escalation, about 20 had hepatocellular carcinoma, roughly 15 had melanoma, 9 had renal cell carcinoma and 9 had head and neck cancer. The paper describes the monotherapy dose-escalation part (N ≈ 52 patients) of the phase I trial of ivuxolimab. Patients were allowed to have had prior anti-PD-1, anti-PD-L1 or anti-CTLA-4 therapy, and 30% to 40% of the dose-escalation patients had previously received checkpoint inhibitors. The dose-escalation cohort was around 83% male with a mean age of about 65 years, ranging from about 20 to 80. Peripheral TCRbeta sequencing was intended to test whether TCR sequence diversity was altered and clonal T-cell expansion was caused by ivuxolimab. Partial responses occurred in three dose-escalation patients: two with cutaneous melanoma and one with hepatocellular carcinoma. The research as a whole found: Low levels of normalized T-cell clonal expansion were also seen in some patients who did not respond. On average, CD8+ T cells showed more expanded clones than CD4+ T cells after ivuxolimab. Which antigens the clonally expanded peripheral T cells were specific for was not determined. In partial responders in the 0.1-3.0 mg/kg groups, normalized peripheral clonal expansion was found to be among the lowest, especially among CD8+ T cells. At doses of 0.1 to 3.0 mg/kg, clonal expansion of both CD4+ and CD8+ blood T cells was observed from baseline to week 6.

Genomic DNA was extracted from sorted cells for sequencing of the TCRbeta CDR3 region. The immunoSEQ Assay was used to sequence the TCRbeta CDR3 regions. TCRdb obtained this table from immuneACCESS and retained in-frame rearrangements with V and J assigned. These tables miss some clones; where compared with another copy, unresolved V genes account for less than half of the shortfall, and the remainder is unexplained. Across this sample there are 20,000 to 30,000 clones, with roughly 73% seen only once. The ten most abundant clones make up roughly a quarter of the sample. The trial excluded patients who had a history of autoimmune disease or who were on systemic immunosuppression. In every dose cohort, peripheral blood was drawn for TCR sequencing at baseline, cycle 4 day 1, and cycle 7 day 1. Samples were obtained from an open-label, multicenter, first-in-human phase I dose-escalation trial of ivuxolimab. Adults with locally advanced or metastatic head and neck squamous cell, hepatocellular, melanoma or renal cell carcinoma were enrolled in the trial. Before TCR sequencing, CD4+ T cells and CD8+ T cells from peripheral blood were sorted into separate populations.

Details on this clone: No antigen is known for it. Base qualities were left out, and no much larger clone turns up one base away.

This TCR was recovered from an adult with an advanced solid tumor such as melanoma, head and neck, liver or kidney cancer. The sample here was CD4+ or CD8+ T cells sorted from blood, taken in a trial of the OX40 agonist ivuxolimab.

The DNA sequence follows: TGTGCCAGTAGTATCCTCGTGGTAACCGGGGAGCTGTTTTTT. This is translated as CASSILVVTGELFF. The rearrangement joined TRBV19 to TRBJ2-2, with the D segment identity uncertain. The germline V gene (reference sequence) gives CDR1 as LNHDA and CDR2 as SQIVND. Its CDR3 holds 14 amino acids, cysteine through phenylalanine. CDR3 DNA only is kept here, 42 bases in frame from base 1. V loses 3 bases, J loses 5 bases, and the germline ends lie 10 bases apart.